The 31 T cell receptor beta chains below were found in one sample sequenced in a study of CD8+ T cells in alopecia areata. Following RNA extraction, reverse transcription yielded cDNA that acted as the sequencing template. The assay was immunoSEQ multiplex PCR, and TCRdb's table has in-frame clones only and misses some. In total the sample includes about 110,000 clones, none of them seen once. The sequencing sample was made of lesional skin. These receptors all stem from a C3H/HeJ mouse with alopecia areata. The strain bears MHC haplotype H2-k.

This clone was counted only a few times. Any gene name here is a mouse gene name. With the read ending 4 residues before the CDR3 end, the germline J gene is used to fill in that end. The chain combines TRBV19 with TRBJ2-2, with TRBD2 matching over 9 bases. Per germline, CDR1 FNHDT and CDR2 SITEND (reference sequence). The V and J ends lost 0 bases and 1 base, in that order; junction bases with no gene match: 1. This CDR3 has 16 amino acids. CDR3 loop: CASSIETGGNTGQLYF. The part of the CDR3 DNA that was read is TGTGCCAGCAGTATAGAGACTGGGGGAAACACCGGG.

To note about this clone: Each gene name is a mouse one. The CDR3 end lies 4 residues beyond the end of the read and is filled in from the germline J gene. The rearrangement uses TRBV13-3 and TRBJ1-1; D uncertain. This CDR3 is 13 amino acids long. Per germline, CDR1 NNHDY and CDR2 SYVADS. Trimming removed 1 base from V and 4 bases from J, with 8 bases in between. CDR3: CASSDRRSTEVFF. CDR3 bases read: TGTGCCAGCAGTGATCGCAGGTCCACA.

This clone was recorded a few times. Genes here carry mouse names. The part of the CDR3 DNA that was read is TGTGCTAGCAGTAGAGATGCGGACAGGGGGAAC. Its translation: CASSRDADRGN. The full CDR3 sequence reads CASSRDADRGNTLYF. V gene TRBV17 combines with J gene TRBJ2-4, with 10 bases that match TRBD1. The read ends 4 residues early relative to the CDR3; the germline J gene fills the gap. Germline-derived CDR1 and CDR2 are MNHDT and YYDKIL. The length of the CDR3 is 15 residues. Full variable domain (rest looked up from reference TRBV17 and TRBJ2-4): DTTVKQNPRYKLARVGKPVNLICSQTMNHDTMYWYQKKPNQAPKLLLFYYDKILNREADTFEKFQSSRPNNSFCSLYIGSAGLEYSAMYLCASSRDADRGNTLYFGAGTRLSVL.

Worth noting for this clone: The gene names given are mouse names. The observed sequence ends 4 residues before the CDR3 terminus, with the missing tail filled in from the germline J gene. This chain connects TRBV19 to TRBJ2-7; TRBD1 aligns across 10 bases. The CDR3 totals 13 residues. Germline-derived CDR1 and CDR2 are FNHDT and SITEND (reference sequence). The sequenced part of the CDR3 DNA is TGTGCCAGCAGTAGACAGGGGGCTTAT. It specifies CASSRQGAY. The entire CDR3 protein is CASSRQGAYEQYF.

Comment on this clone: At residue 11, TCRdb's protein is not the same as the translated DNA, so the protein here was read from the DNA. Genes here carry mouse names. The CDR3 end is not reached by the read, which stops 3 residues before it; the germline J gene fills it in. The V gene is TRBV1, the J gene TRBJ1-3, with D perhaps TRBD1 (6 bases). The V gene lost 5 bases and the J gene lost 3 bases, with 11 bases spanning the gap. Germline CDR1 is NSQYPW and CDR2 is LRSPGD (reference sequence). The length of the CDR3 is 14 residues. The CDR3 DNA, read in part, is TGCACCTGCAGTCCCCGGGACAATGGAAATACG. Translated, it gives CTCSPRDNGNT. The complete CDR3 protein is CTCSPRDNGNTLYF.

This clone has a handful of counts. TCRdb and the translated DNA give different amino acids at residue 11; the protein presented here is the one translated from the DNA. Genes and germline are mouse. The CDR3 is cut off 3 residues early in the read; its end comes from the germline J gene. The chain links TRBV1 to TRBJ1-3; D possibly corresponds to TRBD1 (5 bases). The V end was cut by 2 bases, the J end by 3 bases, with 8 bases between. Germline-derived CDR1 and CDR2 are NSQYPW and LRSPGD (reference sequence). There are 14 residues in the CDR3. CDR3 DNA (partial): TGCACCTGCAGTGCAACAGGAATTGGAAATACG. This sequence encodes CTCSATGIGNT. The complete CDR3 sequence is CTCSATGIGNTLYF.

Remarks on this clone: The protein recorded in TCRdb does not match the translated DNA at residue 14; the protein presented here comes from translating the DNA. Gene and germline names: mouse. The sequence runs out 3 residues before the end of the CDR3; the remainder is reconstructed from the germline J gene. This chain uses TRBV19 with TRBJ1-3; maybe TRBD1 (6 bases). V lost 4 bases and J 0 bases, leaving 17 bases between the germline ends. Germline CDR1 reads FNHDT; CDR2 reads SITEND (reference sequence). The CDR3 sequence is 17 residues long. The CDR3 here is CASSPSRDNPSGNTLYF. CDR3 bases read: TGTGCCAGCAGTCCCTCCAGGGACAATCCTTCTGGAAATACG.

Comment on this clone: Any gene name here is a mouse gene name. The read ends 4 residues before the CDR3 terminus; that terminus is restored from the germline J gene. The chain joins TRBV13-3 to TRBJ2-1; 8 nucleotides match TRBD2. With 2 bases clipped from V and 3 bases from J, the junction kept 4 bases outside the gene matches. Germline V lookup: CDR1 NNHDY, CDR2 SYVADS. The CDR3 length is 15 residues. CDR3 DNA (partial): TGTGCCAGCAGTGAGGGGGGGGCCGCCTATGCT. Encoded protein: CASSEGGAAYA. The entire CDR3 reads CASSEGGAAYAEQFF.

A note on this clone: Gene names are the mouse ones. The read ends 4 residues early relative to the CDR3; the germline J gene fills the gap. The chain combines TRBV13-1 with TRBJ2-3, with TRBD1 as a possible D gene (6 bases). CDR3 length equals 14 residues. Per the germline V gene, CDR1 is NSHNY and CDR2 is SYGAGN. Trimming took off 3 bases at V and 1 base at J, with 9 bases between the two ends. CDR3 protein: CASSAQGGAETLYF. The part of the CDR3 DNA that was read is TGTGCCAGCAGTGCACAGGGCGGTGCAGAA.

This clone was observed at least ten times. The gene names here belong to mouse. The read ends 4 residues early relative to the CDR3; the germline J gene fills the gap. V gene TRBV13-3 combines with J gene TRBJ1-2; 8 positions agree with TRBD1. The CDR3 is 15 amino acids. V lost 2 bases, J lost 1 base, and 4 bases stayed unmatched. Germline V gene data show CDR1 as NNHDY and CDR2 as SYVADS. Incomplete CDR3 DNA: TGTGCCAGCAGTGAAGCTGACAGGGGAAACTCC. This gives the protein CASSEADRGNS. The whole CDR3 region reads CASSEADRGNSDYTF.

Concerning this clone itself: Gene names and germline match the mouse. With the read ending 4 residues before the CDR3 end, the germline J gene is used to fill in that end. The chain joins TRBV1 to TRBJ2-1; 11 bases are a match to TRBD2. The V segment lost 3 bases and the J segment 3 bases; nucleotides outside the gene matches: 4. The V gene's germline CDR1 is NSQYPW and CDR2 LRSPGD (reference sequence). CDR3 length: 16 amino acids. CDR3 DNA, as far as it was read: TGCACCTGCAGTGCGGACTGGGGGGCTTCCTATGCT. It is translated as CTCSADWGASYA. The whole CDR3 protein reads CTCSADWGASYAEQFF.

In the case of this clone: The genes and germline here are from mouse. The CDR3 end is not reached by the read, which stops 4 residues before it; the germline J gene fills it in. The genes are TRBV13-3 and TRBJ1-4; 9 positions match TRBD1. From germline, CDR1 is NNHDY and CDR2 SYVADS. Trimming took 1 base from V and 0 from J; bases not matched to a gene: 7. This CDR3 spans 18 amino acids. CDR3 bases read: TGTGCCAGCAGTGATCAAGGGACAGGGACCTTTTCCAACGAA. It yields the protein CASSDQGTGTFSNE. The whole CDR3 reads CASSDQGTGTFSNERLFF.

Concerning this clone itself: The gene names here belong to mouse. Read coverage stops 4 residues before the CDR3 terminus; the germline J gene supplies the remainder. The gene calls are TRBV13-1 and TRBJ1-2; TRBD1 matches 9 bases. The CDR3 runs to 14 residues. Germline V CDR1 and CDR2: NSHNY, SYGAGN. The part of the CDR3 DNA that was read is TGTGCCAGCAGTGACCCGGGACAGGGTGCC. Its protein is CASSDPGQGA. The whole CDR3 is CASSDPGQGADYTF.

Comment on this clone: Gene labels here are mouse ones. The chain's CDR3 is CASSATVANTEVFF. The DNA read from the CDR3 is TGTGCCAGCAGCGCGACAGTTGCAAACACA. This sequence joins TRBV13-3 and TRBJ1-1; a weak D match, TRBD1 (5 bases). The read finishes 4 residues shy of the CDR3 end, and the germline J gene is used to complete it. V dropped 5 bases and J dropped 0 bases, with 11 bases sitting between them. This CDR3 comprises 14 residues. The germline gives CDR1 NNHDY, CDR2 SYVADS.

Comment on this clone: Genes here carry mouse names. The DNA ends 4 residues before the CDR3 does, and the rest of the CDR3 is filled in from the germline J gene. The chain carries TRBV19 and TRBJ2-3; D is perhaps TRBD1 (6 bases). V lost 3 bases and J lost 0, with 11 bases in between. CDR1 is FNHDT and CDR2 is SITEND in the germline V gene (reference sequence). CDR3 length equals 15 residues. CDR3 in amino acids: CASSNWTDSAETLYF. CDR3 DNA (partial): TGTGCCAGCAGTAACTGGACAGATAGTGCAGAA.

In the case of this clone: Gene names and germline refer to mouse. The CDR3 goes on 4 residues after the read ends, and that part is filled in from the germline J gene. The gene calls are TRBV13-2 and TRBJ2-3, with TRBD2 identical over 10 bases. Germline V CDR1 and CDR2: NNHNN, SYGAGS (reference sequence). Unmatched junction bases numbered 6, after V lost 0 bases and J lost 2 bases. The CDR3 is 17 residues long. CDR3 DNA (partial): TGTGCCAGCGGTGATGCTCCTGGGGGGGCTGCTGCAGAA. Its protein product is CASGDAPGGAAAE. The CDR3, in full, reads CASGDAPGGAAAETLYF.

About this clone itself: Genes and germline are mouse. CDR3 sequence reads: CASSDRGRTEVFF. CDR3 DNA, as far as it was read: TGTGCCAGCAGTGACAGGGGGCGAACA. J is TRBJ1-1 and V is TRBV19; 10 nucleotides line up with TRBD1. Read data end 4 residues before the CDR3 end; the end is taken from the germline J gene. The germline gives CDR1 FNHDT, CDR2 SITEND (reference sequence). The CDR3 consists of 13 residues.

Only a few counts were recorded for this clone. The genes and germline here are from mouse. The read ends 4 residues early relative to the CDR3; the germline J gene fills the gap. This rearrangement joins TRBV13-3 to TRBJ2-2; D may be TRBD1 (6 bases). The CDR3 length is 15 residues. The germline CDR1 and CDR2 sequences are NNHDY and SYVADS. V was shortened by 1 base and J by 3 bases, with 10 bases between the two germline ends. The CDR3 region is CASSDRRGDTGQLYF. The covered CDR3 bases are TGTGCCAGCAGTGATCGCAGGGGAGACACCGGG.

This clone has just a few counts. Genes here carry mouse names. The DNA ends 4 residues before the CDR3 does, and the rest of the CDR3 is filled in from the germline J gene. The chain couples TRBV19 to TRBJ2-5, with D unclear. V lost 4 bases and J 0 bases, leaving 12 bases between the germline ends. Germline V gives CDR1 FNHDT, CDR2 SITEND (reference sequence). The CDR3 consists of 15 residues. The chain's CDR3 is CASSPPTYNQDTQYF. The part of the CDR3 DNA that was read is TGTGCCAGCAGTCCCCCGACTTATAACCAAGAC.

This clone has just a few counts. Gene names are the mouse ones. The read gets to within 4 residues of the CDR3 end, and the germline J gene fills in the rest. The chain carries TRBV1 and TRBJ2-7; 8 bases line up with TRBD2. This CDR3 comprises 15 residues. CDR1 and CDR2 from the germline V gene are NSQYPW and LRSPGD (reference sequence). CDR3 DNA (partial): TGCACCTGCAGTCCCCTGGCTGGGGGGTCGTAT. As protein: CTCSPLAGGSY. The CDR3, in full, reads CTCSPLAGGSYEQYF.

There are a few counts of this clone. TCRdb gives a protein that differs at residue 13 from what the DNA encodes, so the protein here is translated from the DNA. The genes and germline here are from mouse. The observed sequence ends 3 residues before the CDR3 terminus, with the missing tail filled in from the germline J gene. This rearrangement joins TRBV13-2 to TRBJ1-3; D may be TRBD1 (5 bases). V was shortened by 0 bases and J by 3 bases, with 13 bases between the two germline ends. CDR3 length equals 16 residues. CDR1 is NNHNN, CDR2 SYGAGS, per germline (reference sequence). The sequenced CDR3 bases are TGTGCCAGCGGTGATGAGCGGGCCAGGGATGGAAATACG. This encodes CASGDERARDGNT. The whole CDR3 protein is CASGDERARDGNTLYF.

On this clone itself: The listed genes are named as in mouse. Coverage ceases 4 residues before the CDR3 finishes, and the germline J gene fills in the end. The chain combines TRBV13-1 with TRBJ2-7, with 10 bases lining up with TRBD2. V gave up 5 bases and J gave up 0 bases; unmatched junction bases: 2. Germline V gives CDR1 NSHNY, CDR2 SYGAGN. The CDR3 runs 14 residues. The DNA read from the CDR3 is TGTGCCAGCAGCGGACTGGGGGTCTCCTAT. Amino acids: CASSGLGVSY. The entire CDR3 reads CASSGLGVSYEQYF.

This clone was counted a few times. Genes here carry mouse names. The CDR3 end is not reached by the read, which stops 4 residues before it; the germline J gene fills it in. The chain has TRBV13-3 and TRBJ1-2; 7 nucleotides align to TRBD1. CDR1 is NNHDY, CDR2 SYVADS, per germline. V gave up 3 bases and J gave up 0 bases; unmatched junction bases: 8. The CDR3 is made up of 16 amino acids. CDR3 protein: CASSATGVPANSDYTF. CDR3 DNA (partial): TGTGCCAGCAGTGCCACAGGGGTTCCTGCAAACTCC.

As to this clone: Mouse germline and gene names are used. The read terminates 4 residues before the CDR3 end, so the remaining end is supplied by the germline J gene. This chain connects TRBV14 to TRBJ2-2; no definite D call. Germline assignment: CDR1 SGHDT and CDR2 FRDEAV. The CDR3 runs 13 residues. The V end lost 5 bases, the J end lost 0 bases, and 5 bases lay between the germline ends. The sequenced CDR3 bases are TGTGCCAGCAGCTCCGCAAACACCGGG. It is translated as CASSSANTG. The CDR3, in full, reads CASSSANTGQLYF.

In regard to this clone: Gene names and germline match the mouse. The read ends 4 residues before the CDR3 terminus; that terminus is restored from the germline J gene. This chain joins TRBV13-1 and TRBJ2-7; TRBD2 agrees at 8 bases. The V gene's germline CDR1 is NSHNY and CDR2 SYGAGN. CDR3 length equals 13 residues. Incomplete CDR3 DNA: TGTGCCAGCAGTGGTCGGGACTGGTAT. Its translation: CASSGRDWY. The entire CDR3 is CASSGRDWYEQYF.

This clone was counted a few times. Gene names are mouse gene names. The observed sequence ends 4 residues before the CDR3 terminus, with the missing tail filled in from the germline J gene. The chain has TRBV13-3 and TRBJ1-4; 9 nucleotides line up with TRBD1. Germline CDR1 NNHDY, CDR2 SYVADS. The CDR3 spans 15 residues. The CDR3 DNA, read in part, is TGTGCCAGCAGTGGTCGGGACAGGGATAGCGAA. The encoded protein is CASSGRDRDSE. The full CDR3 protein is CASSGRDRDSERLFF.

This clone was observed a few times. All gene names here are mouse names. The read ends 4 residues shy of where the CDR3 ends; the end is completed using the germline J gene. This rearrangement joins TRBV1 to TRBJ2-2; 9 bases agree with TRBD2. V trimming: 4 bases; J trimming: 4 bases; junction bases outside the gene matches: 4. This CDR3 comprises 15 residues. The germline V gene encodes CDR1 NSQYPW and CDR2 LRSPGD (reference sequence). CDR3 sequence reads: CTCSDPGGGTGQLYF. CDR3 DNA, as far as it was read: TGCACCTGCAGTGATCCTGGGGGGGGCACCGGG. The complete variable domain, with remaining parts taken from reference TRBV1 and TRBJ2-2, reads VTLLEQNPRWRLVPRGQAVNLRCILKNSQYPWMSWYQQDLQKQLQWLFTLRSPGDKEVKSLPGADYLATRVTDTELRLQVANMSQGRTLYCTCSDPGGGTGQLYFGEGSKLTVL.

Comments on this clone: Because the CDR3's place on the DNA is in doubt, the DNA is left out and the CDR3 is given as listed by TCRdb. Any gene name here is a mouse gene name. V gene TRBV1 combines with J gene TRBJ1-3. Germline CDR1 is NSQYPW and CDR2 is LRSPGD (reference sequence). Counting both end residues, the CDR3 totals 10 amino acids. CDR3 sequence reads: CTCSAVGLYF.

This clone was recorded a few times. Genes and germline come from the mouse. The sequenced fragment ends 4 residues before the CDR3 boundary, so the rest is inferred from the germline J gene. The V call is TRBV13-3, the J call TRBJ2-1; 14 bases match TRBD2. Germline lookup yields CDR1 NNHDY and CDR2 SYVADS. The length of the CDR3 is 17 residues. The chain's CDR3 is CASSVGTGGAREAEQFF. Partial CDR3 DNA: TGTGCCAGCAGTGTTGGGACTGGGGGGGCGCGCGAGGCT.

Details on this clone: Gene names follow the mouse nomenclature. Sequencing ends 4 residues short of the CDR3 end; the germline J gene provides the rest. The chain uses TRBV31 and TRBJ2-7, with TRBD2 identical over 12 bases. The CDR3 consists of 13 residues. Germline V gene lookup returns CDR1 GKSSPN and CDR2 SITVG. Unmatched junction bases numbered 3, after V lost 6 bases and J lost 3 bases. Incomplete CDR3 DNA: TGTGCCTGTCAGGACTGGGGGGGCTAT. It codes for CACQDWGGY. In full, the CDR3 is CACQDWGGYEQYF.

This clone was counted between two and nine times. Mouse germline and gene names are used. The read ends 4 residues before the CDR3 terminus; that terminus is restored from the germline J gene. The rearrangement links TRBV13-3 to TRBJ1-1, with D possibly TRBD1 on 6 matching bases. The CDR3 has 13 amino acids. Germline V CDR1 and CDR2: NNHDY, SYVADS. CDR3 DNA (partial): TGTGCCAGCAGTGATGCCCCAGGGGCA. Amino acid sequence: CASSDAPGA. The entire CDR3 is CASSDAPGAEVFF.